What follows is one T cell receptor (beta chain) and its context. The entry originates in a study of blood T cell repertoires in COVID-19. Study-wide context: COVID-19 samples from acute and convalescent phases originated in the United States, Italy and Spain.

The CDR3 contains 14 residues. The V gene lost 9 bases and the J gene lost 1 base, with 12 bases spanning the gap. Germline CDR1 is ENHRY and CDR2 is SYGVKD. Generated by immunoSEQ multiplex PCR, the TCRdb table keeps only in-frame clones and is missing some. This repertoire shows about 150,000 clones, approximately 80% found once; its top ten account for less than 7%. Participants had their cohort set by participant-reported clinical history. Cohort 3 recovery required two negative PCRs, clearance, or symptom resolution. Material for sequencing was PBMCs or T cells enriched from blood (not recorded which). The chain couples TRBV10-3 to TRBJ2-2; perhaps TRBD2 as D (6 bases). This TCR derives from a woman between 40 and 50 years old who had recovered from COVID-19. The CDR3 DNA sequence: TGTGCCATGTCGGGACTGAAGAACACCGGGGAGCTGTTTTTT. Translating it yields CAMSGLKNTGELFF.